This T cell receptor (beta chain) derives from a study of OX40 agonist ivuxolimab in advanced cancers. The method was immunoSEQ multiplex PCR; TCRdb's version includes in-frame clones alone and lacks a portion of them. The data contain approximately 130,000 clones, approximately 94% of them singletons. The CDR3 consists of 15 residues. V gave up 2 bases and J gave up 8 bases; unmatched junction bases: 6. The V gene's germline CDR1 is MDHEN and CDR2 SYDVKM. Exclusion of a patient followed from autoimmune disease history or systemic immunosuppression. This chain connects TRBV28 to TRBJ1-5; 10 nucleotides agree with TRBD1. This specimen consisted of CD4+ or CD8+ T cells sorted from blood, obtained in a trial of the OX40 agonist ivuxolimab. The receptor was isolated from an adult with an advanced solid tumor such as melanoma, head and neck, liver or kidney cancer. The CDR3 region is CASSLGTGAPEPQHF. The CDR3 bases are TGTGCCAGCAGTTTAGGGACAGGGGCTCCCGAGCCCCAGCATTTT.